A single sample is the source of the 11 T cell receptor beta chains below, sequenced in a study of blood T cell repertoires in COVID-19. Produced via immunoSEQ multiplex PCR; TCRdb's table is partial and in-frame only. In the table there are some 170,000 clones, 85% to 95% of which are singletons. Sequences were obtained from peripheral blood. These receptors originate from a woman aged 55 to 70 with COVID-19, enrolled during active disease.

The V and J genes are TRBV5-4 and TRBJ1-2, with 8 bases identical to TRBD1. CDR3 length: 15 amino acids. Germline trimming cut 4 bases from V and 7 bases from J; bases unmatched to any gene: 12. Germline V CDR1 and CDR2: SGHNT, YYREEE (reference sequence). The CDR3 here is CASSPLPTGESGYTF. CDR3 DNA sequence: TGTGCCAGCAGCCCCCTACCGACAGGGGAGTCTGGCTACACCTTC. The variable domain in full, completed from reference TRBV5-4 and TRBJ1-2, reads ETGVTQSPTHLIKTRGQQVTLRCSSQSGHNTVSWYQQALGQGPQFIFQYYREEENGRGNFPPRFSGLQFPNYSSELNVNALELDDSALYLCASSPLPTGESGYTFGSGTRLTVV.

V and J are TRBV5-1 and TRBJ2-3; a weak D match, TRBD2 (5 bases). The germline V gene has CDR1 SGHRS and CDR2 YFSETQ. This CDR3 has 17 residues. V was cut by 3 bases and J by 0 bases, with 17 bases left in between. The CDR3 region has the DNA TGCGCCAGCAGCTCTACGATGACACGGACTAGCACAGATACGCAGTATTTT. This codes for CASSSTMTRTSTDTQYF.

This chain connects TRBV19 to TRBJ1-1; weak D call: TRBD1 (5 bases). The CDR3 runs 16 residues. Germline CDR1 LNHDA, CDR2 SQIVND (reference sequence). Trimming shortened V by 4 bases and J by 4 bases, and 19 bases separated the two germline ends. CDR3 sequence reads: CASSTLWGGKGTEAFF. The CDR3 DNA reads as TGTGCCAGTAGTACCCTTTGGGGGGGGAAGGGCACTGAAGCTTTCTTT.

The chain employs TRBV9 and TRBJ2-1; the match to TRBD2 covers 12 bases. The length of the CDR3 is 16 residues. Germline V CDR1 and CDR2: SGDLS, YYNGEE. The J segment lost 4 bases and the V segment lost 4 bases, leaving 6 bases of the junction unmatched. CDR3 in DNA: TGTGCCAGCAGCTCTGCTAGCGGGGGGGCATACAATGAGCAGTTCTTC. Its protein is CASSSASGGAYNEQFF.

The chain recombines TRBV25-1 with TRBJ1-1; 7 nucleotides line up with TRBD1. The germline V gene has CDR1 MGHDK and CDR2 SYGVNS. Trimming took 5 bases from V and 3 from J; bases not matched to a gene: 6. This CDR3 is built from 14 residues. For the CDR3, the DNA is TGTGCCAGCAGTCCCTCAGGGGGGCACACTGAAGCTTTCTTT. This codes for CASSPSGGHTEAFF.

The chain employs TRBV6-1 and TRBJ1-2; possibly TRBD1 for D (5 bases). CDR3 length equals 14 residues. Trimming stripped 3 bases from V and 4 bases from J, with 12 bases between. Germline V lookup: CDR1 MNHNS, CDR2 SASEGT. The CDR3 protein is CASSEGPSSYGYTF. DNA for the CDR3: TGTGCCAGCAGTGAGGGGCCGTCCTCCTATGGCTACACCTTC.

The chain carries TRBV28 and TRBJ1-6; no reliable D call. V lost 0 bases and J 7 bases, leaving 10 bases between the germline ends. Germline lookup yields CDR1 MDHEN and CDR2 SYDVKM. CDR3 length: 15 residues. The DNA for the CDR3 is TGTGCCAGCAGTTTATGGGCTAGGCCAAATTCACCCCTCCACTTT. Residues: CASSLWARPNSPLHF. Full variable domain (missing parts from reference TRBV28 and TRBJ1-6): DVKVTQSSRYLVKRTGEKVFLECVQDMDHENMFWYRQDPGLGLRLIYFSYDVKMKEKGDIPEGYSVSREKKERFSLILESASTNQTSMYLCASSLWARPNSPLHFGNGTRLTVT.

This chain joins TRBV29-1 and TRBJ2-1; 11 nucleotides line up with TRBD2. Germline assignment: CDR1 SQVTM and CDR2 ANQGSEA. With 6 bases clipped from V and 7 bases from J, the junction kept 8 bases outside the gene matches. This CDR3 comprises 14 residues. The CDR3: CSVRDSGGANEQFF. Written as DNA, the CDR3 is TGCAGCGTGCGGGATAGCGGGGGGGCGAATGAGCAGTTCTTC.

The chain carries TRBV6-5 and TRBJ1-5, with 7 bases matching TRBD1. V dropped 7 bases and J dropped 2; count of bases not matched to a gene: 8. This CDR3 is built from 15 residues. The germline V gene encodes CDR1 MNHEY and CDR2 SVGAGI. Here the CDR3 DNA reads TGTGCCAGCAAAGAGGCAGGGGGTGGCAATCAGCCCCAGCATTTT. This translates into CASKEAGGGNQPQHF.

This clone was observed once. The chain recombines TRBV9 with TRBJ1-1, with TRBD1 matching 10 bases. This CDR3 region has 17 residues. Trimming at V came to 3 bases and at J to 3 bases, leaving 11 bases not matched to a gene. Per the germline V gene, CDR1 is SGDLS and CDR2 is YYNGEE. CDR3: CASSESGTGDGDTEAFF. CDR3 sequence (DNA): TGTGCCAGCAGCGAGAGTGGGACAGGGGATGGGGACACTGAAGCTTTCTTT.

The CDR3 here is CASSRTGRQPQHF. The CDR3 region has the DNA TGTGCCAGTAGTAGGACAGGGCGACAGCCCCAGCATTTT. This chain links TRBV19 with TRBJ1-5, with TRBD1 matching 8 bases. With V trimmed by 4 bases and J by 7 bases, 3 bases remained unmatched. Per the germline V gene, CDR1 is LNHDA and CDR2 is SQIVND (reference sequence). The CDR3 runs 13 residues.